Described below is a single T cell receptor beta chain sequence and its context. What it binds is not known. This specimen belongs to a study of long-term antiretroviral therapy in people with HIV. Findings and limits, study-wide: Controls showed broader CDR3 length ranges than did the HIV repertoires.

V was pared by 5 bases and J by 8 bases, with 9 bases of the junction left unmatched. The CDR3 has 14 residues. Germline V gene lookup returns CDR1 SGHDT and CDR2 YYEEEE. Every donor had one or more pre-ART and two or more post-ART PBMC samples. Amounts of about 1-10 million cryopreserved PBMC were held in the samples before DNA extraction. At the survey level, the v3.0 immunoSEQ assay was run. The sequencing target was about 35,000-55,000 T-cell genomes per sample. The repertoire was sequenced with immunoSEQ multiplex PCR; TCRdb's copy has only in-frame clones and lacks some. The sample has about 16,000 clones, 60% to 85% seen once.

The rearrangement uses TRBV5-6 and TRBJ1-2, with 10 nucleotides matching TRBD1. This receptor was obtained from a woman between 35 and 50 years old with HIV. Here the sequenced sample was unsorted PBMCs, taken 2.3 years after starting antiretroviral therapy. CDR3 in DNA: TGTGCCAGCAGTTACGGGACAGGGGAGCGAGGCTACACCTTC. Residues: CASSYGTGERGYTF. Based on the CDR3 plus reference TRBV5-6 and TRBJ1-2, the full variable domain is DAGVTQSPTHLIKTRGQQVTLRCSPKSGHDTVSWYQQALGQGPQFIFQYYEEEERQRGNFPDRFSGHQFPNYSSELNVNALLLGDSALYLCASSYGTGERGYTFGSGTRLTVV.